Listed below are T cell receptor beta chains from one sample, sequenced in a study of shared clonotypes between healthy human individuals. Measured with immunoSEQ multiplex PCR; TCRdb has only the in-frame clones, and not every one. Of under 1,100,000 clones in the sample, under 80% were seen once. The sample consisted of memory CD4+ T cells sorted from blood. Every receptor here comes from a young man in good health. The CDR3 runs from the conserved cysteine through the conserved F or W. The D gene is left open where the match is weak. A row's size may be missing; if present it is once, few, many or a size class.

size	V	J	D	CDR3	DNA
NA	TRBV6-1	TRBJ2-3	TRBD2	CASSRPGLGLDTQYF	TGTGCCAGCAGTAGACCGGGACTAGGTCTAGATACGCAGTATTTT
NA	TRBV6-4	TRBJ1-2	TRBD1	CASSPGQGSNYGYTF	TGTGCCAGCAGCCCCGGACAGGGGTCCAACTATGGCTACACCTTC
NA	TRBV7-2	TRBJ2-7	NA	CASSLGNRGLGIYEQYF	TGTGCCAGCAGCTTAGGAAACAGGGGACTGGGGATCTACGAGCAGTACTTC
NA	TRBV20-1	TRBJ2-7	TRBD2	CSASERGSPYF	TGCAGTGCTTCGGAGCGGGGTTCTCCGTACTTC
NA	TRBV19	TRBJ1-6	NA	CASTQIVSYNSPLHF	TGTGCCAGTACCCAAATCGTCTCCTATAATTCACCCCTCCACTTT
once	TRBV2	TRBJ2-1	NA	CASVQGRDEQFF	TGTGCCAGCGTCCAGGGAAGGGATGAGCAGTTCTTC
NA	TRBV9	TRBJ2-5	TRBD1	CASSVGTGGSETQYF	TGTGCCAGCAGCGTAGGGACAGGGGGATCAGAGACCCAGTACTTC
few	TRBV7-8	TRBJ2-5	TRBD2	CASSPLAGGPETQYF	TGTGCCAGCAGCCCCCTAGCGGGGGGGCCAGAGACCCAGTACTTC
few	TRBV6-1	TRBJ2-7	NA	CASMVTGLYEQYF	TGTGCCAGCATGGTGACAGGCCTCTACGAGCAGTACTTC
NA	TRBV6-4	TRBJ2-3	NA	CASSIRASPTDTQYF	TGTGCCAGCAGTATCCGGGCCTCTCCCACAGATACGCAGTATTTT
NA	TRBV6-5	TRBJ1-2	NA	CASSPGPTNYGYTF	TGTGCCAGCAGCCCGGGACCCACTAACTATGGCTACACCTTC
NA	TRBV5-1	TRBJ1-1	TRBD1	CASSAGQGRNTEAFF	TGCGCCAGCAGCGCTGGACAGGGAAGGAACACTGAAGCTTTCTTT
few	TRBV6-6	TRBJ1-5	NA	CASSYSSQGGQPQHF	TGTGCCAGCAGTTACTCGAGCCAGGGAGGGCAGCCCCAGCATTTT
NA	TRBV6-6	TRBJ2-7	NA	CASKAGLYEQYF	TGTGCCAGCAAAGCCGGCCTCTACGAGCAGTACTTC
once	TRBV19	TRBJ2-1	NA	CASSKRTGFSEQFF	TGTGCCAGTAGTAAAAGAACAGGGTTCAGTGAGCAGTTCTTC
NA	TRBV29-1	TRBJ2-3	TRBD2	CSVPSSAGATADTQYF	TGCAGTGTACCCTCCTCGGCGGGAGCGACGGCAGATACGCAGTATTTT
NA	TRBV9	TRBJ2-7	TRBD2	CASSEGLAGVLYEQYF	TGTGCCAGCAGCGAGGGACTAGCGGGAGTTCTCTACGAGCAGTACTTC
NA	TRBV5-1	TRBJ1-3	NA	CASSYGATGSGNTIYF	TGCGCCAGCAGCTACGGGGCCACGGGCTCTGGAAACACCATATATTTT
NA	TRBV11-2	TRBJ2-7	NA	CASSFGGFSSYEQYF	TGTGCCAGCAGCTTTGGGGGGTTTTCCTCCTACGAGCAGTACTTC
NA	TRBV12-5	TRBJ2-3	NA	CASGSRSTDTQYF	TGTGCTAGTGGTTCCAGAAGCACAGATACGCAGTATTTT
NA	TRBV27	TRBJ2-5	NA	CASSSRGGASETQYF	TGTGCCAGCAGTTCCAGGGGGGGGGCGTCAGAGACCCAGTACTTC
NA	TRBV7-8	TRBJ2-5	NA	CASSRGQTYDTQYF	TGTGCCAGCAGCAGAGGACAGACCTACGACACCCAGTACTTC
NA	TRBV6-1	TRBJ1-4	NA	CASIAGLREKLFF	TGTGCCAGCATTGCAGGTCTACGGGAAAAACTGTTTTTT
NA	TRBV4-1	TRBJ1-1	TRBD1	CASSAGTEFEAFF	TGCGCCAGCAGTGCCGGGACAGAGTTCGAAGCTTTCTTT
NA	TRBV30	TRBJ2-5	NA	CAWSVLSGETQYF	TGTGCCTGGAGTGTACTCTCCGGGGAGACCCAGTACTTC
NA	TRBV2	TRBJ2-3	TRBD2	CASTRTSGVSTDTQYF	TGTGCCAGCACACGGACTAGCGGGGTTAGCACAGATACGCAGTATTTT
few	TRBV5-1	TRBJ1-1	NA	CASSARQDRNTEAFF	TGCGCCAGCAGCGCACGCCAGGACAGGAACACTGAAGCTTTCTTT
NA	TRBV10-3	TRBJ1-2	NA	CAIRDDGYTF	TGTGCCATCAGGGATGATGGCTACACCTTC
NA	TRBV25-1	TRBJ2-2	NA	CASSDGQLNTGELFF	TGTGCCAGCAGTGATGGACAGCTAAACACCGGGGAGCTGTTTTTT
once	TRBV30	TRBJ2-1	TRBD2	CAWSALAQQFF	TGTGCCTGGAGTGCACTAGCGCAGCAGTTCTTC
once	TRBV7-2	TRBJ2-5	NA	CASREGFTGETQYF	TGTGCCAGCAGAGAAGGGTTTACAGGCGAGACCCAGTACTTC
NA	TRBV29-1	TRBJ1-4	NA	CSVRANPGEKLFF	TGCAGCGTGCGGGCCAACCCGGGGGAAAAACTGTTTTTT
NA	TRBV28	TRBJ1-2	TRBD1	CASSLSDRVLGYTF	TGTGCCAGCAGTTTATCTGACAGGGTACTCGGCTACACCTTC
NA	TRBV19	TRBJ2-1	NA	CASSIIIAASYNEQFF	TGTGCCAGTAGTATCATTATAGCGGCATCCTACAATGAGCAGTTCTTC
few	TRBV6-1	TRBJ1-1	NA	CASSVVKVGTFF	TGTGCCAGCAGTGTTGTGAAAGTGGGGACTTTCTTT
NA	TRBV12-5	TRBJ2-5	TRBD1	CASGLVLTTGGQETQYF	TGTGCTAGTGGTTTGGTCCTAACGACAGGGGGTCAAGAGACCCAGTACTTC
NA	TRBV5-1	TRBJ1-5	NA	CASSPLGGSNQPQHF	TGCGCCAGCAGCCCGCTCGGCGGATCCAATCAGCCCCAGCATTTT
many	TRBV27	TRBJ2-5	TRBD2	CASKLAGLQETQYF	TGTGCCAGCAAACTAGCGGGGCTACAAGAGACCCAGTACTTC
NA	TRBV5-4	TRBJ2-1	NA	CASSLDSLGEQFF	TGTGCCAGCAGCTTGGACTCCCTCGGTGAGCAGTTCTTC
NA	TRBV6-1	TRBJ1-2	NA	CASSEVRADYGYTF	TGTGCCAGCAGTGAAGTAAGGGCAGACTATGGCTACACCTTC
NA	TRBV30	TRBJ1-6	NA	CAWSSGEKSLHF	TGTGCCTGGAGTTCAGGGGAAAAATCCCTCCACTTT
once	TRBV18	TRBJ1-5	TRBD1	CASSPLGQAGSNQPQHF	TGTGCCAGCTCACCTCTCGGACAGGCCGGCAGCAATCAGCCCCAGCATTTT
NA	TRBV5-1	TRBJ1-6	NA	CASSLGGGGNSPLHF	TGCGCCAGCAGCTTGGGAGGGGGTGGAAATTCACCCCTCCACTTT
once	TRBV5-6	TRBJ1-3	NA	CASSLSAKPGNTIYF	TGTGCCAGCAGCTTGAGTGCAAAGCCTGGAAACACCATATATTTT
NA	TRBV7-2	TRBJ2-7	TRBD2	CASSLRSGSVSYEQYF	TGTGCCAGCAGCTTAAGGAGCGGGAGTGTAAGCTACGAGCAGTACTTC
NA	TRBV5-4	TRBJ1-5	NA	CASSLSGANQPQHF	TGTGCCAGCAGCTTGTCAGGTGCCAATCAGCCCCAGCATTTT
NA	TRBV7-8	TRBJ1-6	NA	CASSLMADSPLHF	TGTGCCAGCAGCTTAATGGCGGACTCACCCCTCCACTTT
NA	TRBV28	TRBJ2-7	TRBD1	CASSLSTGLGEQYF	TGTGCCAGCAGTTTATCGACAGGGCTAGGGGAGCAGTACTTC
NA	TRBV9	TRBJ1-2	NA	CASCDGTYGYTF	TGTGCCAGCTGTGACGGGACCTATGGCTACACCTTC
NA	TRBV5-4	TRBJ2-5	NA	CASSLGGSRETQYF	TGTGCCAGCAGCTTAGGGGGGTCAAGGGAGACCCAGTACTTC
NA	TRBV5-1	TRBJ2-7	NA	CASSLGGVTSYEQYF	TGCGCCAGCAGCTTGGGGGGGGTCACCTCCTACGAGCAGTACTTC
NA	TRBV7-9	TRBJ2-7	TRBD1	CASSLGGTVHEQYF	TGTGCCAGCAGCTTAGGGGGGACAGTCCACGAGCAGTACTTC